The clone carrying this T cell receptor (beta chain) was observed at least ten times. The data derive from a study of CD8 T cells in ankylosing spondylitis. The ends were cut back, 5 bases at V and 3 bases at J, with 13 bases in the middle. The CDR3 covers 15 residues. For TCR beta, libraries came from quantitative 5'-RACE with molecular barcodes. MiXCR was run by TCRdb on the 5' RACE reads, yielding one entry per CDR3 protein. The table shows about 130,000 distinct CDR3 sequences, with over 6.5% occurring only once. Specimen: blood, either unsorted or a sorted T cell fraction (not recorded which). This chain links TRBV12-3 or TRBV12-4 with TRBJ1-4, with D unresolved. The receptor's source is a male donor with ankylosing spondylitis or in good health (not recorded which). The CDR3 region has the DNA TGTGCCAGCAGTCAAGCCGTTCTGGCTAATGAAAAACTGTTTTTT. It yields the protein CASSQAVLANEKLFF.